The TCR beta chain described here comes from a study of PD-1 and CTLA-4 blockade in melanoma. Only in-frame clones appear in the TCRdb table, and some are missing; sequencing was by immunoSEQ multiplex PCR. The sample shows about 16,000 clones, 70% of them seen only once. The CDR3 runs 14 residues. The V and J ends lost 3 bases and 8 bases respectively, with 17 bases between them. Germline values: CDR1 DFQATT, CDR2 SNEGSKA (reference sequence). The receptor comes from a human donor with melanoma. The chain recombines TRBV20-1 with TRBJ2-1; weak D call: TRBD2 (6 bases). The sequencing here drew on CD8+ T cells from peripheral blood, taken from a patient given anti-PD-1 treatment. For the CDR3, the DNA is TGCAGTGCTAGTGAAACCGGGGGTTCGTATGAGCAGTTCTTC. Its translation is CSASETGGSYEQFF.